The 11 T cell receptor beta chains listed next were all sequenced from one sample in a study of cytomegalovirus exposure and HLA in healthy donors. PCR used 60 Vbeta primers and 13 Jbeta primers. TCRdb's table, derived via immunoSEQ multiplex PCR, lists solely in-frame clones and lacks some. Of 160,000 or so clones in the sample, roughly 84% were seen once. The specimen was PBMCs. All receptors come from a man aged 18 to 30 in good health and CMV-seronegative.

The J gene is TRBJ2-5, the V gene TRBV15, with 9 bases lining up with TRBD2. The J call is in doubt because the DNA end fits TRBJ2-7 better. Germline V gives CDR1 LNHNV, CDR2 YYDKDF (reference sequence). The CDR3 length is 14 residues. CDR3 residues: CATSRASGDYEQYF. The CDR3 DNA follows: TGTGCCACCAGCCGGGCTAGCGGGGACTACGAGCAGTACTTC.

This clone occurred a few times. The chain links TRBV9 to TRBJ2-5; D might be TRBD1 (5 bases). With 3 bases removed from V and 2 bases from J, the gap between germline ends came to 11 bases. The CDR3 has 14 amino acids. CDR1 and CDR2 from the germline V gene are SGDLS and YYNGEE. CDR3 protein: CASSETGLQETQYF. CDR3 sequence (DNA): TGTGCCAGCAGCGAAACAGGATTGCAAGAGACCCAGTACTTC.

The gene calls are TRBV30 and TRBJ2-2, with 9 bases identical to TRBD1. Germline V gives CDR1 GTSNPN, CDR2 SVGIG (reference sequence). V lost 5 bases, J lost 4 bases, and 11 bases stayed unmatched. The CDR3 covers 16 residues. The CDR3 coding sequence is TGTGCCTGGGAGGCTGGACAGGGGCTGGGCACCGGGGAGCTGTTTTTT. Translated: CAWEAGQGLGTGELFF.

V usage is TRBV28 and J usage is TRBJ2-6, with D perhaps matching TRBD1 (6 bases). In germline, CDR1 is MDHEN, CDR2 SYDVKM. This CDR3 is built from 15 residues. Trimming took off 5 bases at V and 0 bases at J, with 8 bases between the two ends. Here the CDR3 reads CASSIQGSGANVLTF. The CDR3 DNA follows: TGTGCCAGCAGTATACAGGGCTCTGGGGCCAACGTCCTGACTTTC.

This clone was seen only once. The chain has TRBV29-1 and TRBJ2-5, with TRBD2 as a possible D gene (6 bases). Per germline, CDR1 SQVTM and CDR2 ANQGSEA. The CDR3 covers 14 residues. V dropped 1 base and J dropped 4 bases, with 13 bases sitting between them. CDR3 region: CSVEGRLEVETQYF. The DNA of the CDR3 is TGCAGCGTTGAAGGTAGACTAGAGGTAGAGACCCAGTACTTC. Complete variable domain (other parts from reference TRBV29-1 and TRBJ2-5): SAVISQKPSRDICQRGTSLTIQCQVDSQVTMMFWYRQQPGQSLTLIATANQGSEATYESGFVIDKFPISRPNLTFSTLTVSNMSPEDSSIYLCSVEGRLEVETQYFGPGTRLLVL.

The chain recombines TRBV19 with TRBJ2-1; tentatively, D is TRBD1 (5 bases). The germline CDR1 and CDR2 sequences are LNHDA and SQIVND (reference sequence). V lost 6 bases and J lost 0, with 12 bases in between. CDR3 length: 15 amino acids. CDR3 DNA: TGTGCCAGTAGACAGGCCTTGGACTCCTACAATGAGCAGTTCTTC. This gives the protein CASRQALDSYNEQFF.

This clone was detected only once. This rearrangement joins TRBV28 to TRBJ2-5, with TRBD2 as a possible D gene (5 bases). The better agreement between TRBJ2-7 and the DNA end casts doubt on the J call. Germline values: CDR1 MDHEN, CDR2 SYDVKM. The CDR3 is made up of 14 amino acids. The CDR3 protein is CASSLDGITYEQYF. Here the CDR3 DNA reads TGTGCCAGCAGTTTAGACGGGATAACCTACGAGCAGTACTTC.

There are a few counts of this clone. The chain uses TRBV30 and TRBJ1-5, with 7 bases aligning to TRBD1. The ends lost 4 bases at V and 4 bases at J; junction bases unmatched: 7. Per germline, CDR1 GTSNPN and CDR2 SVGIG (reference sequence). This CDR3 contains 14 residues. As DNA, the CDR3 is TGTGCCTGGACTTCGGGACAGAAAAATCAGCCCCAGCATTTT. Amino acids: CAWTSGQKNQPQHF.

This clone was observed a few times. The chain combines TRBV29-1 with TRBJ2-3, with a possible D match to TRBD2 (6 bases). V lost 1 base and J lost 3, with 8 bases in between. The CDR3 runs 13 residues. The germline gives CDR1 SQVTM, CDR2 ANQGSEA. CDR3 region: CSVEGGRTDTQYF. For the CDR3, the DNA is TGCAGCGTTGAAGGGGGGAGGACAGATACGCAGTATTTT.

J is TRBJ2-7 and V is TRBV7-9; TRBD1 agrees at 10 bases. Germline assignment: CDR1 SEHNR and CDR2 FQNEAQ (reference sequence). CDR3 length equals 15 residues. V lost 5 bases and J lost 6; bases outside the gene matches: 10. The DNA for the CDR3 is TGTGCCAGCAGCCGGACAGGGGGAGGGCTGAGCGAGCAGTACTTC. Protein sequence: CASSRTGGGLSEQYF.

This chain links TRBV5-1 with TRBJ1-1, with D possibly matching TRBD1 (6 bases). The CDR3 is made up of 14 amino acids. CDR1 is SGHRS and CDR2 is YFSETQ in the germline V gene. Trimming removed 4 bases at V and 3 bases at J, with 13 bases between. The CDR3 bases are TGCGCCAGCAGCATTACAGGGATGGACACTGAAGCTTTCTTT. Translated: CASSITGMDTEAFF.